A single sample is the source of the 10 T cell receptor beta chains below, sequenced in a study of T cells in Graves' hyperthyroidism and ophthalmopathy. TCR beta CDR3 region amplification was performed from RNA transcripts. During a first-round RT-PCR of the TCR CDR3, the HTBI primer set was used. TCRdb reprocessed the multiplex PCR reads with MiXCR, giving one entry per CDR3 protein. The sample lists around 600,000 distinct CDR3 sequences; approximately 15% were seen once. The sample was blood. The receptor source for this set is a woman aged 40 to 49 with Graves' ophthalmopathy.

Only a few counts were recorded for this clonotype. The V call is TRBV18, the J call TRBJ2-3, with 9 positions matching TRBD2. This CDR3 contains 16 residues. V lost 4 bases, J lost 1 base, and 6 bases stayed unmatched. The germline V gene encodes CDR1 KGHSH and CDR2 LQKENI. The CDR3 protein is CASSRRGGAGTDTQYF. CDR3 coding DNA: TGTGCCAGCTCACGGCGGGGGGGCGCGGGCACAGATACGCAGTATTTT. Full variable domain (outside the CDR3, taken from reference TRBV18 and TRBJ2-3): NAGVMQNPRHLVRRRGQEARLRCSPMKGHSHVYWYRQLPEEGLKFMVYLQKENIIDESGMPKERFSAEFPKEGPSILRIQQVVRGDSAAYFCASSRRGGAGTDTQYFGPGTRLTVL.

This clonotype has at least ten counts. J is TRBJ2-6 and V is TRBV5-1, with 7 nucleotides matching TRBD2. J was trimmed by 1 base and V by 0 bases; bases with no gene match: 10. This CDR3 has 19 amino acids. CDR1 and CDR2 (germline): SGHRS, YFSETQ. The CDR3 is CASSLAVGGPGSGANVLTF. CDR3 coding DNA: TGCGCCAGCAGCTTGGCCGTGGGAGGGCCCGGATCTGGGGCCAACGTCCTGACTTTC.

Many counts were recorded for this clonotype. V usage is TRBV6-1 and J usage is TRBJ2-3; 12 nucleotides match TRBD2. CDR1 is MNHNS and CDR2 is SASEGT in the germline V gene. The CDR3 contains 15 residues. J was trimmed by 5 bases and V by 8 bases; bases with no gene match: 8. The DNA for the CDR3 is TGTGCCAGCTTCCGACTAGCGGGGGTTGGAGATACGCAGTATTTT. Translating gives CASFRLAGVGDTQYF.

This clonotype was observed a few times. J is TRBJ2-3 and V is TRBV15; D perhaps matches TRBD1 (6 bases). Germline V lookup: CDR1 LNHNV, CDR2 YYDKDF (reference sequence). The CDR3 has 15 residues. V was clipped by 5 bases and J by 2 bases, with 14 bases between them. CDR3 nucleotides: TGTGCCACCAGCTCACCGGACAGAGCCACAGATACGCAGTATTTT. It yields the protein CATSSPDRATDTQYF.

This clonotype was observed many times. The J gene is TRBJ1-6, the V gene TRBV6-1, with D maybe TRBD1 (5 bases). The CDR3 is 16 residues long. In germline, CDR1 is MNHNS, CDR2 SASEGT. Trimming took off 6 bases at V and 0 bases at J, with 12 bases between the two ends. CDR3 nucleotide sequence: TGTGCCAGCAGCGCGACAGCGCGCTCCTATAATTCACCCCTCCACTTT. It codes for CASSATARSYNSPLHF.

This clonotype occurred many times. The chain is built from TRBV3-1 and TRBJ2-3; D gene uncertain. The CDR3 runs 14 residues. The V gene lost 3 bases and the J gene lost 2 bases, with 9 bases spanning the gap. Germline CDR1 LGHDT, CDR2 YNNKEL (reference sequence). CDR3 residues: CASSHLPYTDTQYF. As DNA, the CDR3 is TGTGCCAGCAGCCACTTACCCTACACAGATACGCAGTATTTT.

This clonotype was detected a few times. The chain links TRBV9 to TRBJ1-5; D is uncertain. From germline, CDR1 is SGDLS and CDR2 YYNGEE. The CDR3 has 15 amino acids. Trimming stripped 0 bases from V and 0 bases from J, with 7 bases between. The CDR3 protein is CASSVEVYSNQPQHF. CDR3 sequence (DNA): TGTGCCAGCAGCGTAGAAGTTTATAGCAATCAGCCCCAGCATTTT.

This clonotype was seen more than once but under ten times. The chain couples TRBV7-9 to TRBJ2-1, with 12 nucleotides matching TRBD2. Looked up from germline, CDR1 is SEHNR and CDR2 is FQNEAQ (reference sequence). The V and J ends lost 7 bases and 0 bases, in that order; junction bases with no gene match: 10. There are 18 residues in the CDR3. CDR3 sequence (DNA): TGTGCCAGCAACAATCCGGGACTAGCGGGCAGCTCCTACAATGAGCAGTTCTTC. This sequence encodes CASNNPGLAGSSYNEQFF.

For this clonotype: A much larger clone lies one base from this, so it may be a read error. This chain's CDR3 is CASSPGPGRQPDSF. The DNA of the CDR3 is TGTGCCAGCAGCCCTGGCCCGGGGAGGCAGCCAGATAGCTTC. This chain joins TRBV6-1 and TRBJ2-5, with D possibly being TRBD2 (6 bases). This CDR3 has 14 amino acids. Germline V gene lookup returns CDR1 MNHNS and CDR2 SASEGT.

This clonotype was found once. The genes are TRBV5-6 and TRBJ2-6; D unresolved. The germline CDR1 and CDR2 sequences are SGHDT and YYEEEE. CDR3 length equals 12 residues. V was trimmed by 3 bases and J by 6 bases, leaving 4 bases between them. CDR3 in amino acids: CASSSAANVLTF. In nucleotides, the CDR3 is TGTGCCAGCAGCTCCGCGGCCAACGTCCTGACTTTC.